This record covers a single T cell receptor (beta chain). Its antigen is unidentified. Clones were sequenced by immunoSEQ multiplex PCR, and TCRdb holds only the in-frame ones, with some missing. The table has tens of thousands of clones, approximately 68% seen once; the top ten hold around 20%. These data belong to a study of CD4 T cells in relation to SARS-CoV-2 and coronaviruses. Study-wide context: The restricting HLA molecule for shared crossreactive spike epitopes was mapped.

Regarding the study as a whole: No donor gave both pre-pandemic and post-infection samples.

Unexposed donor CD4+ T cells date from about 2011-2018, before the COVID-19 pandemic. CD4+ T cells were isolated from the cells after about nine days of culture. The sequence was obtained from a human donor in good health. The sample consisted of CD4+ T cells from PBMCs, cultured in vitro.

CDR3 sequence: CAWSVKGFGQPQHF. The CDR3, as DNA: TGTGCCTGGAGTGTAAAAGGATTTGGACAGCCCCAGCATTTT. The rearrangement joins TRBV30 to TRBJ1-5; no definite D call. The V end lost 0 bases, the J end lost 7 bases, and 13 bases lay between the germline ends. Germline lookup yields CDR1 GTSNPN and CDR2 SVGIG (reference sequence). The CDR3 extends over 14 amino acids.